The source of this T cell receptor beta chain is a study of T-cell reconstitution after alpha-beta-depleted transplantation in children. This CDR3 spans 13 amino acids. Germline CDR1 reads SQVTM; CDR2 reads ANQGSEA. Preparation of the TCRbeta library was carried out with unique molecular identifiers. TCRdb recomputed calls from the PCR reads with MiXCR, one row per CDR3 protein. The table records some 550,000 distinct CDR3 sequences, 20% to 25% of them present only once. This sequence originates from a boy younger than two who had a stem cell transplant for acute myeloid leukemia, so the T cells may come from the graft donor. The genes are TRBV29-1 and TRBJ2-7; D is possibly TRBD1 or TRBD2 (5 bases each). Sequencing was performed on PBMCs, mostly from graft donor cells, taken 360 days after TCRalphabeta/CD19-depleted stem cell transplant. The CDR3 DNA is TGCAGTCGCCCCGCGATGAGGGGTACCGAGCAGTACGTC. The encoded protein is CSRPAMRGTEQYV.